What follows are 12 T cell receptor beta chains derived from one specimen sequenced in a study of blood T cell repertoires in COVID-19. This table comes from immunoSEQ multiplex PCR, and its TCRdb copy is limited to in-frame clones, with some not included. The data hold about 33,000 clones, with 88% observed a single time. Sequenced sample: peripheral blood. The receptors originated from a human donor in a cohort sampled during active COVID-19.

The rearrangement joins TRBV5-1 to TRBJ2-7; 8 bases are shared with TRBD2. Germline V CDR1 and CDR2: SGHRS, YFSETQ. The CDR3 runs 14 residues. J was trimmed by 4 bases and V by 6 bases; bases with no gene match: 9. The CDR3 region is CASNAGGQFYEQYF. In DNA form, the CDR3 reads TGCGCCAGCAACGCGGGGGGCCAATTTTACGAGCAGTACTTC.

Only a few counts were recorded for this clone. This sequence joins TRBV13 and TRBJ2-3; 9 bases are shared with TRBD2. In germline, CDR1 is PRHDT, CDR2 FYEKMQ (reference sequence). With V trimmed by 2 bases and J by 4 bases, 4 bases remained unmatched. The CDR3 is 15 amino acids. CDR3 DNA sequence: TGTGCCAGCAGCTTAATGGCGGGGGGGTCAGATACGCAGTATTTT. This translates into CASSLMAGGSDTQYF.

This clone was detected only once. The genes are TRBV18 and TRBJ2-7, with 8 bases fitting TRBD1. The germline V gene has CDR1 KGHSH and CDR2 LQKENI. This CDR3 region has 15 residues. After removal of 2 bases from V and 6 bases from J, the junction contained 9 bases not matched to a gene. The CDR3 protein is CASSPGADRVGEQYF. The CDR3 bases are TGTGCCAGCTCACCAGGAGCGGACAGGGTGGGCGAGCAGTACTTC. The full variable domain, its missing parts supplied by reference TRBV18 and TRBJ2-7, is NAGVMQNPRHLVRRRGQEARLRCSPMKGHSHVYWYRQLPEEGLKFMVYLQKENIIDESGMPKERFSAEFPKEGPSILRIQQVVRGDSAAYFCASSPGADRVGEQYFGPGTRLTVT.

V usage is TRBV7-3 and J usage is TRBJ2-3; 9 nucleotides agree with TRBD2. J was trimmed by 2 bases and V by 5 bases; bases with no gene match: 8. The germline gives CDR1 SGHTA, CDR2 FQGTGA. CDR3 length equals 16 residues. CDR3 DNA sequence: TGTGCCAGCAGCCCCCAGAGCGGGGGGATCACAGATACGCAGTATTTT. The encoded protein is CASSPQSGGITDTQYF.

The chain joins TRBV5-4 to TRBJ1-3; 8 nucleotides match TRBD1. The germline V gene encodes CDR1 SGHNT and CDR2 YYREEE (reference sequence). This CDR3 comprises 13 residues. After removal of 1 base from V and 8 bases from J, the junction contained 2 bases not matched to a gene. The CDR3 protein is CASSLRQGHTIYF. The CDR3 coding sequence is TGTGCCAGCAGCTTGAGACAGGGGCACACCATATATTTT.

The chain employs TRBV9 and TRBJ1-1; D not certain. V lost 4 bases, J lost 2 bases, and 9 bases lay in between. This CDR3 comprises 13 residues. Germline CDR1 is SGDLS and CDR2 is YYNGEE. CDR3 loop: CASSRGPNTEAFF. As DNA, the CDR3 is TGTGCCAGCAGCCGAGGGCCTAACACTGAAGCTTTCTTT.

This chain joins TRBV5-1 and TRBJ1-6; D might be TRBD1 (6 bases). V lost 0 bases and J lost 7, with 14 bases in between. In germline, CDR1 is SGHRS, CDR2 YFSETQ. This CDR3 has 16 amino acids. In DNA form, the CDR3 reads TGCGCCAGCAGCTTGGAGTCAGGGGCCCCCAATTCACCCCTCCACTTT. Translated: CASSLESGAPNSPLHF.

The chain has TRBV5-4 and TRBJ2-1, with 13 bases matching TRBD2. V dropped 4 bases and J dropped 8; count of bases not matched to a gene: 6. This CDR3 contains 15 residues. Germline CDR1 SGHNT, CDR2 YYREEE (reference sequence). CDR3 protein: CASSVGTSGDHEQFF. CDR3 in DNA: TGTGCCAGCAGCGTGGGGACTAGCGGGGACCATGAGCAGTTCTTC.

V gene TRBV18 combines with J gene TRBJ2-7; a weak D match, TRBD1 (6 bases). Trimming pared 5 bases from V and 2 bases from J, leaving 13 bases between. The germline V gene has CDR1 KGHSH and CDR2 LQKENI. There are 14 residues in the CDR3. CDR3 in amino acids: CASSGDIDTYEQYF. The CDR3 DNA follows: TGTGCCAGCTCAGGGGACATTGACACCTACGAGCAGTACTTC.

This CDR3 reads CATSGTSGGYTF. CDR3 nucleotide sequence: TGTGCCACCAGTGGAACTTCGGGTGGCTACACCTTC. The chain is built from TRBV24-1 and TRBJ1-2; the D is unclear. Germline loops: CDR1 KGHDR, CDR2 SFDVKD. Trimming removed 5 bases from V and 7 bases from J, with 10 bases in between. The CDR3 is 12 amino acids.

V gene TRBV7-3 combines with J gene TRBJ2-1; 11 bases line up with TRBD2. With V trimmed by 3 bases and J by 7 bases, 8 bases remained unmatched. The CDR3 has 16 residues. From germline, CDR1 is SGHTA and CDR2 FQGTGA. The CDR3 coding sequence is TGTGCCAGCAGCTTGGCCGGGACTAGCGGCTTAAATGAGCAGTTCTTC. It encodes CASSLAGTSGLNEQFF.

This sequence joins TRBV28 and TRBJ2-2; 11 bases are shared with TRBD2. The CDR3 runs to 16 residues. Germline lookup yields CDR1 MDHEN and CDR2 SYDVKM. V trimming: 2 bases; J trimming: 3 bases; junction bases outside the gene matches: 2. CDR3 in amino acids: CASSLTSGGYTGELFF. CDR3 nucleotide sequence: TGTGCCAGCAGTTTAACTAGCGGGGGATACACCGGGGAGCTGTTTTTT.